This T cell receptor (beta chain) was captured in a study of blood T cell repertoires in COVID-19. Study-wide context: Samples taken during acute and convalescent COVID-19 were collected in the United States, Italy and Spain. PBMCs, B-cell-depleted T cells, or T cells provided the cDNA or gDNA that made up the material.

Germline assignment: CDR1 SGDLS and CDR2 YYNGEE. V lost 0 bases, J lost 0 bases, and 13 bases lay in between. The CDR3 is 17 residues long. In this sample, this clone turned up once. Authors' analysis steps: Reference gene primer amplification gave estimated nucleated cell counts. Measured with immunoSEQ multiplex PCR; TCRdb has only the in-frame clones, and not every one. V and J calls and clone size follow that table, whereas D and trimming were derived from the DNA. The sample lists 250,000 to 300,000 clones; about four fifths were seen once. This chain uses TRBV9 with TRBJ2-1, with a tentative D call TRBD1 (5 bases). The sequence came from an elderly man with acute or convalescent COVID-19. Sequencing was carried out using peripheral blood. CDR3 DNA: TGTGCCAGCAGCGTAGTTCAGGGCTCTAGCTCCTACAATGAGCAGTTCTTC. Translating gives CASSVVQGSSSYNEQFF. The full variable domain, its missing parts supplied by reference TRBV9 and TRBJ2-1, is DSGVTQTPKHLITATGQRVTLRCSPRSGDLSVYWYQQSLDQGLQFLIQYYNGEERAKGNILERFSAQQFPDLHSELNLSSLELGDSALYFCASSVVQGSSSYNEQFFGPGTRLTVL.